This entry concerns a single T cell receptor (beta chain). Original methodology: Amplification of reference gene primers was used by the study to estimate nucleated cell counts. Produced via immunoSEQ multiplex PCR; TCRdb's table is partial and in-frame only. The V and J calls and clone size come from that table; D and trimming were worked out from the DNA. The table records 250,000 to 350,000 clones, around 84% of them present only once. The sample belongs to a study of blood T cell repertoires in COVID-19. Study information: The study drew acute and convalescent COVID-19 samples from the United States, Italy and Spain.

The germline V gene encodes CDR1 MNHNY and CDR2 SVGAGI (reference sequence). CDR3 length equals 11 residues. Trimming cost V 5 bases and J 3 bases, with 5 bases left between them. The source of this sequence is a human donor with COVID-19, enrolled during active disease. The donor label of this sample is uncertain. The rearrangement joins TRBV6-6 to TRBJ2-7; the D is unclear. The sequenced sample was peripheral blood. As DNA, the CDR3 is TGTGCCAGCAGTCCTAGCTACGAGCAGTACTTC. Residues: CASSPSYEQYF.